This entry features one T cell receptor beta chain sequence. Its target is not known. The data originate from a study of T cell responses to AZD1222 COVID-19 vaccine. Clones were read by immunoSEQ multiplex PCR, and TCRdb kept only the in-frame ones, dropping some. The sample contains roughly 140,000 clones, 90% of which appear only once. Trimming removed 0 bases from V and 1 base from J, with 15 bases in between. Germline V gene sequence: CDR1 LNHDA, CDR2 SQIVND (reference sequence). The CDR3 consists of 17 residues. Findings of the study overall: Reportedly, nearly half the spike-specific TCRs target unmutated variant regions.

This TCR was recovered from an adult in good health. The chain combines TRBV19 with TRBJ1-1; D unclear. The sample here was peripheral blood, taken on day 0 of AZD1222 vaccination. CDR3 loop: CASSIDPSKEWNTEAFF. The CDR3 coding sequence is TGTGCCAGTAGTATAGACCCCTCGAAGGAGTGGAACACTGAAGCTTTCTTT.